These 9 T cell receptor beta chains were sequenced from one sample in a study of T-cell reconstitution after alpha-beta-depleted transplantation in children. Preparing the TCRbeta library involved the use of unique molecular identifiers. In TCRdb, the PCR reads were re-called with MiXCR into one record per CDR3 protein. This sample has about 200,000 distinct CDR3 sequences, with around 7% found just once. The starting material was PBMCs, obtained before TCRalphabeta/CD19-depleted stem cell transplant. These receptor sequences come from a boy between 2 and 10 years old with acute lymphoblastic leukemia, due to receive a stem cell transplant.

In its sample, this clonotype was seen many times. This chain joins TRBV28 and TRBJ2-5; the D gene is possibly TRBD2 (5 bases). Germline V gives CDR1 MDHEN, CDR2 SYDVKM. V lost 5 bases, J lost 1 base, and 14 bases lay in between. The CDR3 has 15 residues. CDR3 bases: TGTGCCAGCAGTCTTTCTGGACTGCTCCAAGAGACCCAGTACTTC. Protein: CASSLSGLLQETQYF.

This clonotype occurred many times. The chain is built from TRBV20-1 and TRBJ2-1; 7 nucleotides agree with TRBD2. CDR3 size: 15 residues. Germline V lookup: CDR1 DFQATT, CDR2 SNEGSKA (reference sequence). Trimming at V came to 2 bases and at J to 3 bases, leaving 7 bases not matched to a gene. The CDR3 DNA reads TGCAGTGCTAGAAGGAGACTAGCCTTCTACAATGAGCAGTTCTTC. The encoded protein is CSARRRLAFYNEQFF.

This chain links TRBV5-5 with TRBJ2-7; 12 nucleotides agree with TRBD2. Trimming removed 4 bases from V and 2 bases from J; junction bases left unmatched: 4. CDR1 and CDR2 (germline): SGHKS, YYEKEE (reference sequence). The CDR3 loop spans 15 amino acids. The CDR3 region is CASSAASGRAYEQYF. CDR3 in DNA: TGTGCCAGCAGCGCTGCTAGCGGGAGGGCCTACGAGCAGTACTTC.

This clonotype was recorded a few times. The chain uses TRBV4-3 and TRBJ2-7; TRBD2 matches at 13 bases. This CDR3 region has 16 residues. CDR1 is LGHNA and CDR2 is YSLEER in the germline V gene. Losses at the gene ends were 4 bases for V and 4 bases for J; bases not matched to a gene: 7. The CDR3 region is CASSRTTSGGAYEQYF. For the CDR3, the DNA is TGCGCCAGCAGCCGAACTACTAGCGGGGGGGCTTACGAGCAGTACTTC.

The chain uses TRBV20-1 and TRBJ2-3; 8 bases are a match to TRBD1. V lost 1 base, J lost 3 bases, and 6 bases stayed unmatched. Germline V CDR1 and CDR2: DFQATT, SNEGSKA (reference sequence). The CDR3 length is 15 residues. For the CDR3, the DNA is TGCAGTGCTAGAGGCCCGACAGGGGAAACAGATACGCAGTATTTT. Translated, it gives CSARGPTGETDTQYF.

This clonotype was recorded a few times. The chain is built from TRBV7-2 and TRBJ2-7; 7 bases are shared with TRBD2. Germline values: CDR1 SGHTA, CDR2 FQGNSA. The CDR3 is made up of 13 amino acids. The V segment lost 5 bases and the J segment 3 bases; nucleotides outside the gene matches: 4. CDR3: CASSVRDYYEQYF. CDR3 DNA sequence: TGTGCCAGCAGCGTCCGGGACTACTACGAGCAGTACTTC.

The V and J genes are TRBV28 and TRBJ1-6, with 7 bases lining up with TRBD1. This CDR3 comprises 16 residues. V was pared by 1 base and J by 1 base, with 1 base of the junction left unmatched. Germline lookup yields CDR1 MDHEN and CDR2 SYDVKM. CDR3 loop: CASSLSGGSYNSPLHF. The CDR3 nucleotides read TGTGCCAGCAGTTTATCAGGGGGGTCCTATAATTCACCCCTCCACTTT.

The chain employs TRBV5-6 and TRBJ1-5, with 9 bases lining up with TRBD1. The CDR3 contains 16 residues. V dropped 0 bases and J dropped 4; count of bases not matched to a gene: 5. Germline CDR1 reads SGHDT; CDR2 reads YYEEEE. In nucleotides, the CDR3 is TGTGCCAGCAGCTTGGCCCGGGACAGGGCAAATCAGCCCCAGCATTTT. It is translated as CASSLARDRANQPQHF.

This clonotype appeared many times. The CDR3 reads CASINRSGVSTGELFF. For the CDR3, the DNA is TGTGCCAGCATCAACCGATCGGGAGTAAGCACCGGGGAGCTGTTTTTT. The V and J genes are TRBV28 and TRBJ2-2, with D perhaps matching TRBD2 (6 bases). CDR1 and CDR2 from the germline V gene are MDHEN and SYDVKM. Between the trimmed V and J ends, which lost 7 bases and 4 bases, there was a span of 19 bases. This CDR3 has 16 residues.